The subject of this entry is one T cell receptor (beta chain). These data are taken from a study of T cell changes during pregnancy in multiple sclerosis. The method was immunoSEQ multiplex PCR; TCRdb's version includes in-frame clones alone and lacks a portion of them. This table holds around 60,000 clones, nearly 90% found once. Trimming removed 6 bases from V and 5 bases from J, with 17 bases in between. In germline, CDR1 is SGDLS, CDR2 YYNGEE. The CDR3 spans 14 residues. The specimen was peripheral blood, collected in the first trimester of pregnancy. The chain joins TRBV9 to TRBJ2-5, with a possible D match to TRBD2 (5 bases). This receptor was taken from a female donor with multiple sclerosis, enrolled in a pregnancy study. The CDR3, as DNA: TGTGCCAGCAATTCGGGAACCTTTTTTGAGACCCAGTACTTC. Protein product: CASNSGTFFETQYF.